The source of this TCR beta chain is a study of cytomegalovirus exposure and HLA in healthy donors (dated by TCRdb to the late 2010s). A note on the overall study: According to a later analysis, one platform produced both the approximately 110 validation repertoires and the 700 or so repertoires of the first cohort. In addition to the first cohort of 666 subjects, a separate validation cohort of 130 or so different subjects was used. To predict cytomegalovirus infection status, the study brought together high-throughput TCR immunosequencing, statistical association of individual TCRs with disease status, and machine learning. The study was designed to test whether signatures of past pathogen exposure could be identified by cataloging public T cell receptors. Overall study outcomes, separate from this receptor: The authors suggested that the approach could potentially be extended to other disease states and immunological phenotypes. A later analysis had no HLA typing for the validation cohort, so co-occurrence there was scored across all 110 or so repertoires. The study gave a list of 150 to 200 TCR beta chains associated with cytomegalovirus. In a later analysis, TCRs clustered in the first cohort were found to also tend to co-occur in the roughly 130 validation repertoires, with about 94% of cluster scores above 0. Across donors, most TCR sequences were observed very rarely, whereas some public TCRs were present in many individuals. The classifier was reported to diagnose cytomegalovirus status with high specificity and sensitivity in both the original cohort and the validation cohort. A few of the identified cytomegalovirus-associated TCR beta chains were confirmed in vitro to be specific for cytomegalovirus antigens.

A word on this clone: No cognate antigen has been identified for it. It has no much larger one-base neighbor in the sample; base qualities were not kept.

The donors belonged to the validation cohort of about 110 subjects, which was separate from the roughly 700-subject first cohort. The CDR3 covers 10 residues, taking in both the cysteine and the phenylalanine. The read is trimmed to its CDR3 DNA, 30 bases read in frame from base 1. CDR1 SGHRS and CDR2 YFSETQ were looked up in the germline V gene. Trimming takes 2 bases from V and 7 bases from J, and the germline ends sit 3 bases apart. Receptor amplification or capture employed the immunoSEQ multiplex PCR assay. Turning to the authors' computational methods: A statistical classification framework was built for diagnosing cytomegalovirus status from the catalog of TCR beta chain sequences. The immuneACCESS repertoire file appears here via TCRdb, limited to in-frame rearrangements. These files lack a portion of the clones; in checked studies, under half of the deficit traces to unresolved V genes, and the cause of the others is not known. The D gene and trimming were derived from the DNA, and the V and J assignments and clone size from that table. The table for this sample lists 250,000 to 400,000 clones; 87% of them were counted only once. The ten largest clones capture 0.95% to 1.5% of the sample.

The source is a woman in her 30s in good health and CMV-seropositive. The receptor chain draws on TRBV5-1 and TRBJ2-5, with the identity of the D gene unclear. Sequenced material: PBMCs. DNA sequence: TGCGCCAGCAGCTTAGGGACCCAGTACTTC. This is translated as CASSLGTQYF.